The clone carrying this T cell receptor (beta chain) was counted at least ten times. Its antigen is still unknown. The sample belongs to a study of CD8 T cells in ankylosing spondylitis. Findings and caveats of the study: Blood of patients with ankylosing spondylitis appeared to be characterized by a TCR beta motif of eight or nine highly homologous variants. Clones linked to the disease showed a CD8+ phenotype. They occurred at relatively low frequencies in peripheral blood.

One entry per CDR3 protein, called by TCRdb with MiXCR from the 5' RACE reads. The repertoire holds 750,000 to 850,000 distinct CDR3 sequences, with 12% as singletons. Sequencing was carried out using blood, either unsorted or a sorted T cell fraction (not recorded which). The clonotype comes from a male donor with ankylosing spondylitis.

The DNA for the CDR3 is TGTGCTAGTGGCCTCGGGGTAGCTAACTATGGCTACACCTTC. It translates to CASGLGVANYGYTF. The V and J genes are TRBV12-5 and TRBJ1-2; D is ambiguous. Trimming cost V 6 bases and J 0 bases, with 11 bases left between them. The CDR3 is 14 amino acids. Germline V gene sequence: CDR1 LGHNT, CDR2 FRNRAP.